The following is a T cell receptor (beta chain) sequence with its context. Antigen specificity is unknown. These data come from a study of T cells after posttransplantation cyclophosphamide. Study-wide results and limits: Recipient CMV seropositivity and CMV reactivation strongly tracked TRB clonality.

Treatment was busulfan-fludarabine conditioning, a marrow graft, and cyclophosphamide on days +3 and +4. V dropped 1 base and J dropped 0 bases, with 8 bases sitting between them. CDR1 and CDR2 (germline): SGDLS, YYNGEE. The CDR3 spans 14 residues. Repertoires were generated with immunoSEQ multiplex PCR, while TCRdb's copy carries only in-frame clones and drops some. Among thousands of clones, about four fifths were seen once, and the ten largest hold 15% to 20%. The V gene is TRBV9, the J gene TRBJ2-7; a possible D gene is TRBD1 (6 bases). The material sequenced was CD4+ T cells sorted from blood, taken 1162 days after allogeneic stem cell transplant with posttransplant cyclophosphamide. The receptor comes from a female patient in her 40s who received an allogeneic stem cell transplant from a related donor, was CMV-positive, and had no GVHD. Some T cells may have come from the graft donor. The CDR3 DNA is TGTGCCAGCAGCGTACAGGGGACCTCCTACGAGCAGTACTTC. This sequence encodes CASSVQGTSYEQYF.